These T cell receptor beta chains were read from a single sample in a study of blood T cell repertoires in COVID-19. Clones were read by immunoSEQ multiplex PCR, and TCRdb kept only the in-frame ones, dropping some. The sample shows approximately 24,000 clones, more than 75% of them seen only once. Sequencing was carried out using peripheral blood. All receptors derive from a middle-aged man with active COVID-19. The CDR3 runs from the conserved cysteine through the conserved F or W. The D gene is left open where the match is weak. Not all rows give a size; the values are once, few, many and, for expanded clones, a class.

d_call	clone_size	v_call	j_call	cdr3_aa	cdr3_nt
-	few	TRBV24-1	TRBJ2-3	CATARGDTQYF	TGTGCCACCGCACGAGGGGATACGCAGTATTTT
-	-	TRBV7-9	TRBJ2-3	CASSLEGSTDTQYF	TGTGCCAGCAGCTTAGAGGGGAGCACAGATACGCAGTATTTT
TRBD2	-	TRBV5-1	TRBJ2-7	CASTWGREGGAYEQYF	TGCGCCAGCACTTGGGGGAGGGAAGGCGGCGCCTACGAGCAGTACTTC
TRBD2	-	TRBV5-8	TRBJ2-7	CASSPRRRAGSPYEQYF	TGTGCCAGCAGCCCGCGTAGAAGAGCGGGGTCTCCCTACGAGCAGTACTTC
-	-	TRBV5-1	TRBJ2-2	CASSTGTFRELFF	TGCGCCAGCAGCACCGGGACTTTTAGGGAGCTGTTTTTT
-	-	TRBV18	TRBJ1-1	CASSPVWESTNTEAFF	TGTGCCAGCTCACCGGTCTGGGAGTCAACGAACACTGAAGCTTTCTTT
TRBD1	-	TRBV5-4	TRBJ2-1	CASSQVLGQDTEQFF	TGTGCCAGCAGCCAAGTTTTAGGACAGGATACTGAGCAGTTCTTC
-	few	TRBV11-3	TRBJ2-1	CASSLESSALNEQFF	TGTGCCAGCAGCTTAGAGTCTAGTGCCCTTAATGAGCAGTTCTTC
-	-	TRBV6-5	TRBJ1-2	CAIAPDRGGYGYTF	TGTGCCATAGCCCCGGACAGAGGCGGGTATGGCTACACCTTC
-	-	TRBV24-1	TRBJ2-2	CATSAPRGLANTGELFF	TGTGCCACCAGTGCCCCGAGGGGACTGGCGAACACCGGGGAGCTGTTTTTT
-	once	TRBV7-9	TRBJ1-4	CASSLLGGGEKLFF	TGTGCCAGCAGCTTACTGGGCGGAGGTGAAAAACTGTTTTTT
TRBD1	-	TRBV12-5	TRBJ2-6	CASGWRDRTVLPGANVLTF	TGTGCTAGTGGTTGGCGGGACAGGACTGTGCTTCCTGGGGCCAACGTCCTGACTTTC
-	-	TRBV11-3	TRBJ2-1	CASSSLGEYAYNEQFF	TGTGCCAGCAGCTCTCTCGGGGAATACGCTTACAATGAGCAGTTCTTC
-	-	TRBV2	TRBJ2-1	CASSEAAGAGYNEQFF	TGTGCCAGCAGTGAAGCGGCGGGGGCTGGCTACAATGAGCAGTTCTTC
TRBD2	-	TRBV7-8	TRBJ2-3	CASSFFREGGETDTQYF	TGTGCCAGCAGCTTTTTTCGGGAGGGAGGGGAAACAGATACGCAGTATTTT
-	once	TRBV6-5	TRBJ1-2	CASRTGEGIYGYTF	TGTGCCAGCAGGACCGGGGAGGGAATCTATGGCTACACCTTC
-	-	TRBV7-2	TRBJ1-4	CASSGPLRQGREKLFF	TGTGCCAGCAGCGGGCCTTTGAGGCAGGGGAGAGAAAAACTGTTTTTT
TRBD1	-	TRBV27	TRBJ2-7	CASSSRDRGPEQYF	TGTGCCAGCAGTTCGCGGGACAGGGGGCCGGAGCAGTACTTC
-	-	TRBV4-1	TRBJ1-5	CASREGEGQPQHF	TGCGCCAGCCGTGAGGGGGAGGGTCAGCCCCAGCATTTT
TRBD1	-	TRBV12-5	TRBJ2-2	CASGPGQASPGELFF	TGTGCTAGTGGTCCTGGACAGGCCTCGCCCGGGGAGCTGTTTTTT
-	-	TRBV5-1	TRBJ2-1	CASTARFEQFF	TGCGCCAGCACGGCTAGGTTTGAGCAGTTCTTC
-	-	TRBV4-1	TRBJ1-1	CASSQAVTASTEAFF	TGCGCCAGCAGCCAAGCAGTGACAGCGTCCACTGAAGCTTTCTTT
TRBD2	-	TRBV19	TRBJ2-3	CASSPSAGLSTDTQYF	TGTGCCAGTAGTCCGTCAGCGGGGTTAAGCACAGATACGCAGTATTTT
-	-	TRBV6-6	TRBJ2-7	CASSRAREWTAYEQYF	TGTGCCAGCAGTCGAGCAAGGGAATGGACAGCCTACGAGCAGTACTTC
-	-	TRBV29-1	TRBJ2-5	CSVESGFEFETQYF	TGCAGCGTTGAGTCAGGGTTTGAGTTTGAGACCCAGTACTTC
TRBD2	-	TRBV24-1	TRBJ2-1	CAYRGTVGGRDYNEQFF	TGTGCTTACCGGGGGACGGTCGGCGGGAGAGACTACAATGAGCAGTTCTTC
TRBD2	-	TRBV19	TRBJ2-2	CASSKGLAGGPDTGELFF	TGTGCCAGTAGTAAGGGACTAGCGGGAGGGCCCGACACCGGGGAGCTGTTTTTT
TRBD1	-	TRBV7-9	TRBJ2-1	CASSPRGRGRENEQFF	TGTGCCAGCAGCCCTAGGGGCAGGGGGCGGGAAAATGAGCAGTTCTTC
TRBD1	-	TRBV4-3	TRBJ1-2	CASSQDRDSLYGYTF	TGCGCCAGCAGCCAAGATAGGGACAGCTTGTATGGCTACACCTTC
-	-	TRBV27	TRBJ1-3	CASRRHSGNTIYF	TGTGCCAGCAGGAGGCACTCTGGAAACACCATATATTTT
TRBD2	-	TRBV6-1	TRBJ2-1	CASSDRLAGGPKLSLNEQFF	TGTGCCAGCAGTGACAGACTAGCGGGAGGGCCAAAGTTAAGTCTGAATGAGCAGTTCTTC
-	-	TRBV19	TRBJ2-5	CASSIGGVQETQYF	TGTGCCAGTAGTATCGGAGGGGTCCAAGAGACCCAGTACTTC
-	few	TRBV27	TRBJ1-6	CASSPRRSGSPLHF	TGTGCCAGCAGTCCCCGGAGGTCCGGATCACCCCTCCACTTT
-	-	TRBV18	TRBJ2-7	CASSPRPGPSYEQYF	TGTGCCAGCTCACCCCGGCCAGGGCCCTCCTACGAGCAGTACTTC
TRBD2	once	TRBV5-1	TRBJ2-7	CASSHGLAGSQYF	TGCGCCAGCAGCCACGGACTAGCGGGGTCGCAGTACTTC
TRBD1	-	TRBV20-1	TRBJ1-1	CSARAGTGAFF	TGCAGTGCTAGAGCCGGGACAGGAGCTTTCTTT
TRBD1	-	TRBV5-1	TRBJ2-7	CASSLRTGGRDEQYF	TGCGCCAGCAGCTTAAGGACAGGGGGTCGCGACGAGCAGTACTTC
TRBD2	-	TRBV4-2	TRBJ2-3	CASSPLGLDSLTVTDTQYF	TGTGCCAGCAGCCCGTTGGGACTAGATTCTCTCACCGTCACAGATACGCAGTATTTT
TRBD1	-	TRBV5-1	TRBJ2-6	CASTLRGQGESSGANVLTF	TGCGCCAGCACCTTGAGGGGACAGGGAGAATCGTCTGGGGCCAACGTCCTGACTTTC
TRBD2	-	TRBV7-2	TRBJ2-1	CASSLYLAGGVDNEQFF	TGTGCCAGCAGCTTATATCTAGCGGGAGGTGTGGACAATGAGCAGTTCTTC
-	-	TRBV28	TRBJ1-1	CASSLVQGTEAFF	TGTGCCAGCAGTTTGGTTCAGGGGACAGAAGCTTTCTTT
TRBD2	once	TRBV7-2	TRBJ2-1	CASSISGIQYNEQFF	TGTGCCAGCAGCATTAGCGGGATCCAATACAATGAGCAGTTCTTC
TRBD1	-	TRBV6-5	TRBJ1-5	CASSYDRGFQPQHF	TGTGCCAGCAGTTATGACAGGGGTTTTCAGCCCCAGCATTTT
-	-	TRBV28	TRBJ2-1	CASSPGTYKYNEQFF	TGTGCCAGCAGTCCTGGGACTTATAAATACAATGAGCAGTTCTTC
-	few	TRBV19	TRBJ2-7	CASSGGGGYEQYF	TGTGCCAGTAGTGGTGGGGGCGGTTACGAGCAGTACTTC
TRBD2	-	TRBV5-1	TRBJ2-1	CASSLTKGGLGVNEQFF	TGCGCCAGCAGCCTCACCAAAGGCGGACTAGGGGTTAATGAGCAGTTCTTC
-	-	TRBV5-4	TRBJ1-6	CASSSNLDYYNSPLHF	TGTGCCAGCAGCTCGAATCTAGATTACTATAATTCACCCCTCCACTTT
TRBD1	-	TRBV10-2	TRBJ2-2	CASSITGDVFAGELFF	TGCGCCAGCAGCATAACAGGGGATGTTTTTGCCGGGGAGCTGTTTTTT
TRBD1	-	TRBV9	TRBJ2-6	CASSVEDGGLWDSSLSGGANVLTF	TGTGCCAGCAGCGTAGAGGATGGCGGGCTTTGGGACAGCTCCCTGTCGGGGGGGGCCAACGTCCTGACTTTC
-	-	TRBV5-1	TRBJ1-4	CASSLDRTASSGEKLFF	TGCGCCAGCAGCTTGGATAGGACAGCTTCCTCCGGTGAAAAACTGTTTTTT
TRBD1	few	TRBV7-9	TRBJ1-6	CASSLVGTGNSPLHF	TGTGCCAGCAGCTTAGTGGGGACAGGGAATTCACCCCTCCACTTT
TRBD2	-	TRBV18	TRBJ2-5	CASSPNSGLAGGPETQYF	TGTGCCAGCTCACCAAATTCCGGACTAGCGGGAGGGCCTGAGACCCAGTACTTC
-	-	TRBV12-1	TRBJ1-1	CATRIESNTEAFF	TGTGCCACCAGGATCGAGTCGAACACTGAAGCTTTCTTT
TRBD1	-	TRBV2	TRBJ2-1	CASSVRPGTGLQFF	TGTGCCAGCAGTGTGCGACCAGGGACAGGCTTGCAGTTCTTC